This entry lists 30 T cell receptor beta chains sequenced from one sample in a study of blood T cells in healthy people across ages. The use of a sample-barcoded 5' primer and a J-beta primer mix characterized a second PCR of roughly 6 to 11 cycles. TCRdb re-derived calls from the 5' RACE reads in MiXCR, one entry per CDR3 protein. The table records fewer than 750,000 distinct CDR3 sequences, 52% of them present only once. The sample comprised blood. These receptor sequences come from a woman older than 75 in good health.

The chain employs TRBV6-5 and TRBJ1-1, with TRBD1 identical over 9 bases. The junction had 8 bases not matched to a gene; V was cut back by 6 bases and J by 3 bases. The CDR3 runs 15 residues. CDR1 and CDR2 from the germline V gene are MNHEY and SVGAGI. CDR3 protein: CASRPPNRGHTEAFF. CDR3 nucleotide sequence: TGTGCCAGCAGGCCACCTAACAGGGGGCACACTGAAGCTTTCTTT.

The chain couples TRBV12-3 or TRBV12-4 to TRBJ2-3; 7 positions match TRBD1. The CDR3 extends over 14 amino acids. The V and J ends lost 7 bases and 2 bases, in that order; junction bases with no gene match: 6. Here the CDR3 reads CASNRDSYTDTQYF. DNA of the CDR3: TGTGCCAGCAACCGGGACAGCTACACAGATACGCAGTATTTT.

Concerning this clonotype: A much larger clone lies one base from this, so it may be a read error. V and J are TRBV12-3 or TRBV12-4 and TRBJ2-1; D is possibly TRBD2 (5 bases). The CDR3 extends over 16 amino acids. V lost 2 bases, J lost 7 bases, and 18 bases lay in between. This CDR3 is CASSLRQSWTFNEQFF. CDR3 DNA sequence: TGTGCCAGCAGTTTAAGGCAGAGCTGGACTTTTAATGAGCAGTTCTTC.

A remark on this clonotype: This may be a read error: a much more frequent sequence differs by one nucleotide. The chain links TRBV30 to TRBJ1-4; maybe TRBD1 (6 bases). Germline lookup yields CDR1 GTSNPN and CDR2 SVGIG (reference sequence). The CDR3 consists of 11 residues. The CDR3 nucleotides are TGTGCCGGGAGGACAGATGAAAAACTGTTTTTT. This gives the protein CAGRTDEKLFF.

Details on this clonotype: A junction boundary mismatches the germline segment, possibly from a read error. The rearrangement joins TRBV4-1 to TRBJ2-1; maybe TRBD2 (5 bases). This CDR3 contains 15 residues. Germline values: CDR1 MGHRA, CDR2 YSYEKL. The CDR3 bases are TGCGCCAGCAGCCAACACGGGGATTTCTACAATAAGCAGGTCTTC. Encoded protein: CASSQHGDFYNKQVF.

The chain couples TRBV7-3 to TRBJ2-1, with no clear D. V lost 5 bases and J 6 bases, leaving 11 bases between the germline ends. Germline CDR1 is SGHTA and CDR2 is FQGTGA. This CDR3 has 13 residues. CDR3: CASSVSYRNEQFF. For the CDR3, the DNA is TGTGCCAGCAGCGTAAGTTATCGCAATGAGCAGTTCTTC.

A remark on this clonotype: A much larger clone lies a single base off, so this may be a read error. CDR3 DNA sequence: TGTGCCAGCGATCGAGCTAGCGGGGAGGGTGAGCAGTACTTC. This translates into CASDRASGEGEQYF. The chain uses TRBV9 and TRBJ2-5; 9 bases fit TRBD2. Germline-derived CDR1 and CDR2 are SGDLS and YYNGEE. The junction had 15 bases not matched to a gene; V was cut back by 7 bases and J by 11 bases. CDR3 length equals 14 residues.

This rearrangement joins TRBV12-3 or TRBV12-4 to TRBJ2-7; maybe TRBD2 (6 bases). Trimming stripped 6 bases from V and 1 base from J, with 19 bases between. This CDR3 region has 16 residues. CDR3 loop: CASRDPGLEYSYEQYF. The CDR3 DNA is TGTGCCAGCAGGGACCCGGGACTCGAGTATTCCTACGAGCAGTACTTC.

V usage is TRBV13 and J usage is TRBJ2-7, with 8 bases identical to TRBD1. CDR1 is PRHDT, CDR2 FYEKMQ, per germline (reference sequence). The CDR3 spans 14 residues. After removal of 3 bases from V and 5 bases from J, the junction contained 6 bases not matched to a gene. The CDR3 loop reads CASSFRDRNHEQYF. The CDR3 DNA is TGTGCCAGCAGCTTTAGGGACAGGAACCACGAGCAGTACTTC.

This clonotype was recorded a few times. The J gene is TRBJ2-5, the V gene TRBV7-3; possible D gene TRBD2, 6 bases. The CDR3 is 13 residues long. Between the trimmed V and J ends, which lost 2 bases and 11 bases, there was a span of 15 bases. Germline V lookup: CDR1 SGHTA, CDR2 FQGTGA. The CDR3 spells CASSLGLYNEQYF. The CDR3 DNA sequence: TGTGCCAGCAGCTTAGGACTATACAATGAGCAGTACTTC.

This chain links TRBV2 with TRBJ2-7, with a tentative D call TRBD1 (6 bases). The CDR3 consists of 14 residues. Per the germline V gene, CDR1 is SNHLY and CDR2 is FYNNEI. Trimming shortened V by 6 bases and J by 2 bases, and 14 bases separated the two germline ends. This CDR3 reads CASRDRDTPYEQYF. The DNA of the CDR3 is TGTGCCAGCAGAGACCGGGACACCCCCTACGAGCAGTACTTC.

Remarks on this clonotype: A single base separates this from a much larger clone, so it may be a read error. V gene TRBV29-1 combines with J gene TRBJ2-4; the match to TRBD2 covers 9 bases. The CDR3 spans 12 residues. CDR1 and CDR2 from the germline V gene are SQVTM and ANQGSEA. The CDR3 here is CSAAGGPDIRYF. For the CDR3, the DNA is TGCAGCGCCGCGGGGGGGCCGGACATTCGGTACTTC.

The rearrangement links TRBV28 to TRBJ2-7, with a tentative D call TRBD2 (5 bases). TRBJ2-5 explains the end of the DNA better; the J call may be wrong. Germline CDR1 is MDHEN and CDR2 is SYDVKM. The CDR3 runs 14 residues. The CDR3 is CASGVSGSGETQYF. The CDR3 DNA sequence: TGTGCCAGCGGAGTTTCTGGGAGTGGAGAGACCCAGTACTTC.

About this clonotype itself: A read error is possible here, since a much larger clone lies one base away. J is TRBJ2-1 and V is TRBV5-1; tentative D call: TRBD2 (6 bases). CDR3 length equals 17 residues. V was shortened by 0 bases and J by 5 bases, with 18 bases between the two germline ends. CDR1 and CDR2 from the germline V gene are SGHRS and YFSETQ. Here the CDR3 DNA reads TGCGCCAGCAGCTTGGGCCCCGTGGCGGGGCTGAACAATGAGCAGTTCTTC. Translation: CASSLGPVAGLNNEQFF.

Turning to this clonotype: A much larger clone differs by one base, so this may be a read error. The genes are TRBV4-1 and TRBJ2-5, with TRBD2 as a possible D gene (6 bases). The CDR3 consists of 15 residues. The V gene lost 8 bases and the J gene lost 3 bases, with 19 bases spanning the gap. Germline CDR1 MGHRA, CDR2 YSYEKL. The CDR3 here is CASGSLRRAEETQYF. The DNA of the CDR3 is TGCGCCAGCGGTTCCCTACGGAGGGCGGAAGAGACCCAGTACTTC.

Details on this clonotype: With a much larger clone just one base away, this may be a read error. This rearrangement joins TRBV4-2 to TRBJ2-3, with 9 nucleotides matching TRBD2. The CDR3 is made up of 16 amino acids. The V segment lost 4 bases and the J segment 8 bases; nucleotides outside the gene matches: 13. Germline lookup yields CDR1 LGHNA and CDR2 YNFKEQ. The CDR3 DNA sequence: TGTGCCAGCAGCCCTCCGAAGGCTAGCGGGGCAGGTACGCAGTATTTT. Protein: CASSPPKASGAGTQYF.

This clonotype was seen repeatedly, ten times or more. The rearrangement uses TRBV24-1 and TRBJ2-1; D possibly matches TRBD1 or TRBD2 (5 bases each). The CDR3 loop spans 12 amino acids. Trimming pared 11 bases from V and 8 bases from J, leaving 15 bases between. Germline V gene sequence: CDR1 KGHDR, CDR2 SFDVKD. The CDR3 is CAIGTPGDEQFF. Here the CDR3 DNA reads TGTGCCATCGGGACGCCGGGCGATGAGCAGTTCTTC.

The table lists this clonotype with many counts. The gene calls are TRBV4-1 and TRBJ2-1, with TRBD2 identical over 7 bases. Trimming removed 3 bases from V and 5 bases from J; junction bases left unmatched: 10. The CDR3 sequence is 16 residues long. Germline V CDR1 and CDR2: MGHRA, YSYEKL. The CDR3 coding sequence is TGCGCCAGCAGCCAGAAGCTCGCGGGGGTAAACAATGAGCAGTTCTTC. Its protein is CASSQKLAGVNNEQFF.

For this clonotype: This clone may be a read error of a much larger clone one base away. V and J are TRBV5-1 and TRBJ2-5, with no clear D. The germline V gene has CDR1 SGHRS and CDR2 YFSETQ. The length of the CDR3 is 13 residues. The V end was cut by 3 bases, the J end by 11 bases, with 17 bases between. The CDR3 loop is CASSSTTIVEQYF. CDR3 bases: TGCGCCAGCAGCTCTACCACTATTGTTGAGCAGTACTTC.

This sequence joins TRBV6-5 and TRBJ2-2; 7 bases agree with TRBD1. Germline V gene data show CDR1 as MNHEY and CDR2 as SVGAGI. CDR3 length equals 15 residues. V lost 2 bases and J lost 7; bases outside the gene matches: 7. The CDR3 region is CASSYTLRQGGELFF. The CDR3 coding sequence is TGTGCCAGCAGTTACACATTACGACAGGGCGGGGAGCTGTTTTTT.

The chain combines TRBV7-9 with TRBJ2-3, with TRBD2 matching 13 bases. This CDR3 is 17 amino acids long. Germline assignment: CDR1 SEHNR and CDR2 FQNEAQ (reference sequence). Trimming at V came to 5 bases and at J to 2 bases, leaving 7 bases not matched to a gene. Here the CDR3 reads CASSNGLAGALTDTQYF. As DNA, the CDR3 is TGTGCCAGCAGCAATGGACTAGCGGGAGCCCTCACAGATACGCAGTATTTT.

The chain is built from TRBV29-1 and TRBJ2-1; D tentatively reads TRBD1 or TRBD2 (5 bases each). Germline lookup yields CDR1 SQVTM and CDR2 ANQGSEA. Trimming pared 4 bases from V and 2 bases from J, leaving 9 bases between. CDR3 length: 13 residues. The CDR3 DNA sequence: TGCAGCGTTGGGGACGATCCCTACAATGAGCAGTTCTTC. Its protein product is CSVGDDPYNEQFF.

The chain links TRBV7-6 to TRBJ2-7; 7 bases fit TRBD1. The CDR3 runs to 13 residues. CDR1 SGHVS and CDR2 FNYEAQ come from the germline V gene. Germline trimming cut 4 bases from V and 6 bases from J; bases unmatched to any gene: 6. CDR3 region: CASSSSRQGEQYF. The CDR3 DNA sequence: TGTGCCAGCAGCTCCTCCCGACAGGGCGAGCAGTACTTC. Together with reference TRBV7-6 and TRBJ2-7, the CDR3 gives the full variable domain: GAGVSQSPRYKVTKRGQDVALRCDPISGHVSLYWYRQALGQGPEFLTYFNYEAQQDKSGLPNDRFSAERPEGSISTLTIQRTEQRDSAMYRCASSSSRQGEQYFGPGTRLTVT.

This clonotype has more than one count but fewer than ten. The chain joins TRBV5-1 to TRBJ2-3, with a weak D call TRBD1 (10 bases). The length of the CDR3 is 21 residues. V was shortened by 1 base and J by 6 bases, with 33 bases between the two germline ends. Looked up from germline, CDR1 is SGHRS and CDR2 is YFSETQ. CDR3 sequence (DNA): TGCGCCAGCAGCTTGTTTCCTCCGGGACAGGGGAGTAGCGGGAGTGAGGATACGCAGTATTTT. Amino acid sequence: CASSLFPPGQGSSGSEDTQYF.

Comments on this clonotype: This sequence may be a read error, since a much larger clone differs from it by one base. The chain has TRBV7-2 and TRBJ2-3, with D uncertain. V was shortened by 2 bases and J by 5 bases, with 5 bases between the two germline ends. Germline CDR1 is SGHTA and CDR2 is FQGNSA. The CDR3 is 12 residues long. The CDR3, as DNA: TGTGCCAGCAGCTTAACTGAAGATACGCAGTATTTT. This translates into CASSLTEDTQYF.

Comments on this clonotype: This may be a read error, as it is one base from a much larger clone. This chain uses TRBV29-1 with TRBJ2-4; 8 positions match TRBD2. CDR3 length: 14 residues. Germline loops: CDR1 SQVTM, CDR2 ANQGSEA. CDR3 in amino acids: CSIQIGRASDIQYF. CDR3 nucleotides: TGCAGTATCCAAATCGGGAGGGCCAGCGACATTCAGTACTTC.

This clonotype came up a few times. The rearrangement joins TRBV7-9 to TRBJ2-7; 8 bases map to TRBD1. This CDR3 spans 13 amino acids. The junction had 9 bases not matched to a gene; V was cut back by 8 bases and J by 6 bases. CDR1 and CDR2 (germline): SEHNR, FQNEAQ (reference sequence). CDR3 nucleotides: TGTGCCAGCGATCCCACAGGGGGTGGCGAGCAGTACTTC. It codes for CASDPTGGGEQYF. Full variable domain (outside the CDR3, taken from reference TRBV7-9 and TRBJ2-7): DTGVSQNPRHKITKRGQNVTFRCDPISEHNRLYWYRQTLGQGPEFLTYFQNEAQLEKSRLLSDRFSAERPKGSFSTLEIQRTEQGDSAMYLCASDPTGGGEQYFGPGTRLTVT.

The CDR3 DNA sequence: TGCAGCGCCGAAGGGGGGTATGGCTACACCTTC. This codes for CSAEGGYGYTF. The rearrangement uses TRBV29-1 and TRBJ1-2; tentatively, D is TRBD1 (6 bases). V was trimmed by 7 bases and J by 5 bases, leaving 11 bases between them. This CDR3 contains 11 residues. Germline V gives CDR1 SQVTM, CDR2 ANQGSEA. The whole variable domain, remainder taken from reference TRBV29-1 and TRBJ1-2, is SAVISQKPSRDICQRGTSLTIQCQVDSQVTMMFWYRQQPGQSLTLIATANQGSEATYESGFVIDKFPISRPNLTFSTLTVSNMSPEDSSIYLCSAEGGYGYTFGSGTRLTVV.

The CDR3 spells CASTSGTQTYEQYF. The CDR3 nucleotides read TGTGCCAGCACCTCAGGGACCCAAACCTACGAGCAGTACTTC. J is TRBJ2-7 and V is TRBV28; D may match TRBD1 or TRBD2 (5 bases each). Germline V lookup: CDR1 MDHEN, CDR2 SYDVKM. V was clipped by 7 bases and J by 2 bases, with 15 bases between them. The CDR3 sequence is 14 residues long.

The chain has TRBV28 and TRBJ2-1; D gene uncertain. Germline lookup yields CDR1 MDHEN and CDR2 SYDVKM. Trimming left V 5 bases short and J 10 bases short, with 6 bases between. The CDR3 runs to 10 residues. This CDR3 is CASSALEQFF. In DNA form, the CDR3 reads TGTGCCAGCAGTGCCCTAGAGCAGTTCTTC.